A single sample gave rise to the 11 T cell receptor beta chains below, sequenced in a study of T cell responses to AZD1222 COVID-19 vaccine. Sequencing was performed with immunoSEQ multiplex PCR; in TCRdb, only in-frame clones are kept and a portion is missing. The sample lists about 150,000 clones; about 88% were seen once. The specimen was peripheral blood, collected on day 0 of AZD1222 vaccination. These receptor sequences come from an adult in good health.

The chain recombines TRBV7-6 with TRBJ1-5, with TRBD1 identical over 7 bases. V shed 1 base and J 3 bases; nucleotides not matched to a gene: 3. This CDR3 region has 15 residues. Germline CDR1 is SGHVS and CDR2 is FNYEAQ. CDR3 sequence (DNA): TGTGCCAGCAGCTTAGGCAGGGGGGACAATCAGCCCCAGCATTTT. The encoded protein is CASSLGRGDNQPQHF.

The V and J genes are TRBV5-4 and TRBJ1-1; D is undetermined. V dropped 4 bases and J dropped 0 bases, with 7 bases sitting between them. The CDR3 runs 13 residues. Germline V gene lookup returns CDR1 SGHNT and CDR2 YYREEE (reference sequence). CDR3 in amino acids: CASSAEMNTEAFF. CDR3 nucleotides: TGTGCCAGCAGCGCCGAGATGAACACTGAAGCTTTCTTT.

The CDR3 DNA reads TGTGCCAGCAGCTTACAACCTAGCGGCGGAGTCTATGGCTACACCTTC. Protein: CASSLQPSGGVYGYTF. The chain has TRBV7-3 and TRBJ1-2; D remains ambiguous. The CDR3 spans 16 residues. Germline V gene sequence: CDR1 SGHTA, CDR2 FQGTGA. Trimming took 2 bases from V and 4 from J, leaving 17 bases between them.

The rearrangement uses TRBV15 and TRBJ1-1, with no clear D. From germline, CDR1 is LNHNV and CDR2 YYDKDF (reference sequence). Trimming removed 3 bases from V and 11 bases from J, with 13 bases in between. The CDR3 has 12 amino acids. In DNA form, the CDR3 reads TGTGCCACCAGCAGTCCCGGCGGTGTGGCTTTCTTT. It yields the protein CATSSPGGVAFF.

The J gene is TRBJ1-2, the V gene TRBV4-1; perhaps TRBD1 as D (5 bases). The V end lost 8 bases, the J end lost 3 bases, and 16 bases lay between the germline ends. Germline CDR1 MGHRA, CDR2 YSYEKL. The CDR3 covers 14 residues. The DNA for the CDR3 is TGCGCCAGCTTTAACAGGCCGATCGACTATGGCTACACCTTC. Encoded protein: CASFNRPIDYGYTF.

The rearrangement links TRBV5-1 to TRBJ1-5; D call uncertain. The CDR3 length is 13 residues. The germline gives CDR1 SGHRS, CDR2 YFSETQ. V lost 4 bases to trimming and J lost 3 bases, with 8 bases between them. The CDR3 coding sequence is TGCGCCAGCAGCGGCGGACCCAATCAGCCCCAGCATTTT. It encodes CASSGGPNQPQHF.

The chain couples TRBV9 to TRBJ2-3; 7 positions agree with TRBD1. Per the germline V gene, CDR1 is SGDLS and CDR2 is YYNGEE. This CDR3 has 16 amino acids. With V trimmed by 0 bases and J by 4 bases, 8 bases remained unmatched. The CDR3 sequence is CASSVEGARNSDTQYF. The DNA of the CDR3 is TGTGCCAGCAGCGTAGAGGGGGCGAGAAATTCAGATACGCAGTATTTT.

V is TRBV18 and J is TRBJ1-1, with no clear D. The V gene lost 6 bases and the J gene lost 4 bases, with 18 bases spanning the gap. The length of the CDR3 is 15 residues. Germline V lookup: CDR1 KGHSH, CDR2 LQKENI. In nucleotides, the CDR3 is TGTGCCAGCTCGCCCACCGCGGGGTATACCACTGAAGCTTTCTTT. Its protein is CASSPTAGYTTEAFF.

Comments on this clone: The germline gene is not matched at one end of the junction; a read error may be the cause. This chain uses TRBV7-7 with TRBJ2-1; possibly TRBD1 for D (6 bases). In germline, CDR1 is SSHAT, CDR2 FNYEAQ (reference sequence). This CDR3 contains 16 residues. The CDR3 nucleotides read TGTGCTAGCAGCGCCGTGGACAGCAGCTCCTACAATGAGCAGTTCTTC. Its protein is CASSAVDSSSYNEQFF.

Points on this clone: One end of the junction varies from germline; a read error may be responsible. V and J are TRBV7-7 and TRBJ2-1, with TRBD2 matching 10 bases. Per the germline V gene, CDR1 is SSHAT and CDR2 is FNYEAQ (reference sequence). The CDR3 spans 18 residues. CDR3 DNA: TGTGCTAGCAGCTTATATAGGACTAGCGGATCCTCCTACAATGAGCAGTTCTTC. This gives the protein CASSLYRTSGSSYNEQFF.

The V call is TRBV10-3, the J call TRBJ1-6, with D hard to call. The CDR3 totals 14 residues. V shed 7 bases and J shed 2 bases, with 9 bases lying between them. Germline-derived CDR1 and CDR2 are ENHRY and SYGVKD. The CDR3 here is CAIKAVAYNSPLHF. CDR3 bases: TGTGCCATCAAGGCCGTCGCCTATAATTCACCCCTCCACTTT.